The 24 T cell receptor beta chains below all came from one sample that was sequenced in a study of immune characterization of retroperitoneal liposarcoma. TCRdb analysed the PCR reads with MiXCR anew, one entry per CDR3 protein. The sample holds fewer than 9,000 distinct CDR3 sequences, around 45% seen once. The specimen was tumor tissue. Receptors were obtained from a male donor with retroperitoneal liposarcoma.

This clonotype has a handful of counts. The rearrangement links TRBV11-3 to TRBJ2-7; D unresolved. V was clipped by 3 bases and J by 3 bases, with 6 bases between them. From germline, CDR1 is SGHNT and CDR2 YENEEA. This CDR3 is built from 12 residues. CDR3 coding DNA: TGTGCCAGCAGCTTTAGGGACTACGAGCAGTACTTC. Translated: CASSFRDYEQYF.

This clonotype was counted many times. The chain uses TRBV7-9 and TRBJ2-3; 9 nucleotides agree with TRBD2. The CDR3 is made up of 18 amino acids. Per the germline V gene, CDR1 is SEHNR and CDR2 is FQNEAQ (reference sequence). J was trimmed by 6 bases and V by 5 bases; bases with no gene match: 18. The CDR3 protein is CASSRGVSSGTRLDTQYF. CDR3 coding DNA: TGTGCCAGCAGCCGGGGGGTCTCTAGCGGGACTCGGTTGGATACGCAGTATTTT.

J is TRBJ2-5 and V is TRBV7-8, with D perhaps being TRBD1 or TRBD2 (6 bases each). The J call is in doubt because the DNA end fits TRBJ2-7 better. Germline lookup yields CDR1 SGHVS and CDR2 FQNEAQ. The CDR3 covers 13 residues. The CDR3 nucleotides read TGTGCCAGCAGCCGCCTGGGGGGCGGCGAGCAGTACTTC. Translation: CASSRLGGGEQYF.

This clonotype has only a few counts. This sequence joins TRBV6-1 and TRBJ2-5; D possibly corresponds to TRBD1 (6 bases). CDR1 is MNHNS, CDR2 SASEGT, per germline. V gave up 6 bases and J gave up 1 base, with 12 bases separating them. CDR3 length: 14 amino acids. The CDR3, as DNA: TGTGCCAGCAGGGTCGACAGGACCCAAGAGACCCAGTACTTC. It codes for CASRVDRTQETQYF.

This sequence joins TRBV7-9 and TRBJ2-1; the D is unclear. The germline CDR1 and CDR2 sequences are SEHNR and FQNEAQ (reference sequence). Trimming removed 2 bases from V and 2 bases from J, with 10 bases in between. The CDR3 length is 15 residues. DNA of the CDR3: TGTGCCAGCAGCTTAATTCCCAGCACCTACAATGAGCAGTTCTTC. Its translation: CASSLIPSTYNEQFF.

This clonotype was seen at least ten times. The DNA for the CDR3 is TGTGCCAGCAGCCCCTTGGCGCTAGTTCAGCTAGAGACCCAGTTCTTC. Protein sequence: CASSPLALVQLETQFF. The V and J genes are TRBV7-2 and TRBJ2-1, with D uncertain. V shed 5 bases and J shed 13 bases, with 27 bases lying between them. Germline CDR1 SGHTA, CDR2 FQGNSA. This CDR3 region has 16 residues.

With respect to this clonotype: A clone one base away is much larger, so this may be a read error. Given the absence of the conserved phenylalanine or tryptophan at the CDR3 end, a read error is likely. The chain links TRBV7-3 to TRBJ2-5; D is perhaps TRBD2 (5 bases). The J call may be faulty, since TRBJ2-1 better matches the DNA end. The CDR3 is 15 amino acids. The germline V gene encodes CDR1 SGHTA and CDR2 FQGTGA. CDR3 region: CASSLQPAAGETQFS. DNA of the CDR3: TGTGCCAGCAGCTTACAGCCCGCGGCCGGGGAGACCCAGTTCTCC.

In its sample, this clonotype is large. The chain has TRBV6-1 and TRBJ2-3; D is possibly TRBD1 (6 bases). This CDR3 region has 15 residues. CDR1 and CDR2 (germline): MNHNS, SASEGT. The V gene lost 0 bases and the J gene lost 0 bases, with 7 bases spanning the gap. CDR3 region: CASSEAGTSTDTQYF. CDR3 sequence (DNA): TGTGCCAGCAGTGAAGCAGGGACAAGCACAGATACGCAGTATTTT.

The rearrangement uses TRBV6-7 and TRBJ1-5; TRBD1 matches at 7 bases. TRBV6-7 qualifies as an ORF whose function is uncertain. The CDR3 length is 16 residues. V was pared by 6 bases and J by 0 bases, with 8 bases of the junction left unmatched. Here the CDR3 reads CASSLGRQGSNQPQHF. In nucleotides, the CDR3 is TGTGCCAGCAGCTTGGGTAGACAGGGTAGCAATCAGCCCCAGCATTTT.

Only one count was recorded for this clonotype. This may be a read error: a much more frequent sequence differs by one nucleotide. The chain uses TRBV6-1 and TRBJ2-5; possibly TRBD1 for D (6 bases). The J call is uncertain, as TRBJ2-1 better fits the DNA end. Germline CDR1 and CDR2: MNHNS and SASEGT. This CDR3 has 12 residues. The CDR3 DNA follows: TGTGCCAGCAGCCTTACAGGGTACGAGCAGTTCTTC. This translates into CASSLTGYEQFF.

This clonotype was seen a single time. This rearrangement joins TRBV6-8 to TRBJ2-3; D is possibly TRBD2 (6 bases). CDR1 and CDR2 from the germline V gene are MNHGY and SAAAGT. V lost 7 bases to trimming and J lost 4 bases, with 12 bases between them. CDR3 length: 13 amino acids. CDR3 region: CASKEGNADTQYF. The CDR3 DNA reads as TGTGCCAGCAAGGAGGGCAATGCAGATACGCAGTATTTT.

This clonotype was counted only a few times. V and J are TRBV6-1 and TRBJ1-2; 9 nucleotides align to TRBD1. This CDR3 is built from 14 residues. J gave up 4 bases and V 1 base, and 1 base lay outside the gene matches. CDR1 and CDR2 from the germline V gene are MNHNS and SASEGT. The CDR3 reads CASSEVDRGYGYTF. In nucleotides, the CDR3 is TGTGCCAGCAGTGAAGTGGACAGGGGCTATGGCTACACCTTC.

The rearrangement links TRBV10-3 to TRBJ1-2, with D uncertain. Germline CDR1 is ENHRY and CDR2 is SYGVKD. The CDR3 contains 12 residues. V was pared by 4 bases and J by 7 bases, with 10 bases between. The CDR3 DNA reads as TGTGCCATCAGTGTCCCAGATTCTGGCTACACCTTC. Encoded protein: CAISVPDSGYTF.

The V and J genes are TRBV11-1 and TRBJ2-5, with D unresolved. The CDR3 loop spans 12 amino acids. V was clipped by 4 bases and J by 11 bases, with 14 bases between them. Germline V gene data show CDR1 as SGHAT and CDR2 as FQDESV (reference sequence). The CDR3 sequence: CASSYQSNEQYF. DNA of the CDR3: TGTGCCAGCAGCTACCAATCTAATGAGCAGTACTTC.

This clonotype was observed a handful of times. The chain recombines TRBV10-2 with TRBJ2-1; no firm D call. Judging by the DNA end, TRBJ2-7 fits better; the J call may be wrong. Per germline, CDR1 WSHSY and CDR2 SAAADI. The CDR3 runs 13 residues. The CDR3 reads CASRAMGGSEQYF. CDR3 coding DNA: TGCGCCAGCAGGGCGATGGGTGGCTCCGAGCAGTACTTC.

J is TRBJ1-1 and V is TRBV6-1, with 8 bases lining up with TRBD1. The CDR3 extends over 15 amino acids. Per germline, CDR1 MNHNS and CDR2 SASEGT. The V segment lost 5 bases and the J segment 1 base; nucleotides outside the gene matches: 6. The CDR3 DNA reads TGTGCCAGCAGTATGACGACAGGGGAGAACACTGAAGCTTTCTTT. Its protein product is CASSMTTGENTEAFF.

This clonotype has a handful of counts. The chain couples TRBV7-8 to TRBJ2-2; TRBD1 aligns across 8 bases. Germline V gene lookup returns CDR1 SGHVS and CDR2 FQNEAQ. This CDR3 is 17 amino acids long. Losses at the gene ends were 1 base for V and 4 bases for J; bases not matched to a gene: 8. DNA of the CDR3: TGTGCCAGCAGCTTAGGGGCAGGGGGCGCCGGCACCGGGGAGCTGTTTTTT. Amino acid sequence: CASSLGAGGAGTGELFF. Full variable domain (missing parts from reference TRBV7-8 and TRBJ2-2): GAGVSQSPRYKVAKRGQDVALRCDPISGHVSLFWYQQALGQGPEFLTYFQNEAQLDKSGLPSDRFFAERPEGSVSTLKIQRTQQEDSAVYLCASSLGAGGAGTGELFFGEGSRLTVL.

The chain employs TRBV6-1 and TRBJ2-1; 9 nucleotides align to TRBD1. Germline V gene sequence: CDR1 MNHNS, CDR2 SASEGT. V trimming: 2 bases; J trimming: 10 bases; junction bases outside the gene matches: 9. The CDR3 length is 15 residues. The CDR3 region has the DNA TGTGCCAGCAGTGAACCGGGACAGGGCCTCTGGGAGCAGTTCTTC. Amino acid sequence: CASSEPGQGLWEQFF.

This chain links TRBV25-1 with TRBJ2-5; weak D call: TRBD1 (6 bases). V gave up 8 bases and J gave up 4 bases, with 14 bases separating them. CDR1 is MGHDK, CDR2 SYGVNS, per germline. The CDR3 loop spans 13 amino acids. The CDR3 protein is CASRNTGLETQYF. The CDR3 nucleotides are TGTGCCAGCCGGAATACAGGGCTAGAGACCCAGTACTTC.

This clonotype was seen a handful of times. The V call is TRBV6-1, the J call TRBJ2-5, with D perhaps TRBD1 or TRBD2 (5 bases each). CDR3 length: 17 amino acids. CDR1 and CDR2 from the germline V gene are MNHNS and SASEGT. V was pared by 5 bases and J by 0 bases, with 19 bases between. CDR3 in DNA: TGTGCCAGCAGTTTCGTGAGGGACCCTATGTACCAAGAGACCCAGTACTTC. Translation gives CASSFVRDPMYQETQYF.

CDR3 bases: TGTGCCAGCAGTGAATTGTCGCCATTGCAGTATTTT. This codes for CASSELSPLQYF. The V gene is TRBV6-1, the J gene TRBJ2-3; D gene uncertain. Trimming took off 2 bases at V and 11 bases at J, with 11 bases between the two ends. Germline V lookup: CDR1 MNHNS, CDR2 SASEGT. There are 12 residues in the CDR3.

In its sample, this clonotype was seen a few times. The chain carries TRBV6-6 and TRBJ2-7; no firm D call. The germline CDR1 and CDR2 sequences are MNHNY and SVGAGI (reference sequence). The V gene lost 2 bases and the J gene lost 0 bases, with 11 bases spanning the gap. This CDR3 contains 15 residues. CDR3 sequence reads: CASSYSVSPSYEQYF. The CDR3 coding sequence is TGTGCCAGCAGTTACAGCGTTAGCCCCTCCTACGAGCAGTACTTC.

This clonotype showed up many times. The CDR3 DNA reads TGTGCCACCAGTGATTCCGACCAGGGCGAGCATGAAAAACTGTTTTTT. Its protein product is CATSDSDQGEHEKLFF. This rearrangement joins TRBV24-1 to TRBJ1-4, with a weak D call TRBD1 (5 bases). In germline, CDR1 is KGHDR, CDR2 SFDVKD. Deletions cut 2 bases from V and 6 bases from J, with 15 bases between. The CDR3 spans 16 residues.

This chain links TRBV6-1 with TRBJ2-5, with 13 bases identical to TRBD2. The ends lost 3 bases at V and 11 bases at J; junction bases unmatched: 18. Germline V gives CDR1 MNHNS, CDR2 SASEGT. The CDR3 runs 18 residues. The CDR3 spells CASSEATSGRFGAREQYF. The CDR3 DNA reads TGTGCCAGCAGTGAGGCGACTAGCGGGAGGTTCGGGGCGCGGGAGCAGTACTTC.